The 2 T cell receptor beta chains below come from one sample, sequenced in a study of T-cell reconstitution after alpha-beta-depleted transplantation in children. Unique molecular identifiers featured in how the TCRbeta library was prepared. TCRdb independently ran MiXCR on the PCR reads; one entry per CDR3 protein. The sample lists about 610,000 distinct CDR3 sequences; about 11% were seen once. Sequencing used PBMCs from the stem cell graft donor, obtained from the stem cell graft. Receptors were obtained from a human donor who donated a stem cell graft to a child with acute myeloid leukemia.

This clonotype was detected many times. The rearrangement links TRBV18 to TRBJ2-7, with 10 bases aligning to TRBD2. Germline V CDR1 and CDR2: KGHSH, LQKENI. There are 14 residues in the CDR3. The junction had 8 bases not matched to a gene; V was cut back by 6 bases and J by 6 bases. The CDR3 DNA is TGTGCCAGCTCCGGTTTAGCGGGAGGTTCCGAGCAGTACTTC. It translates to CASSGLAGGSEQYF.

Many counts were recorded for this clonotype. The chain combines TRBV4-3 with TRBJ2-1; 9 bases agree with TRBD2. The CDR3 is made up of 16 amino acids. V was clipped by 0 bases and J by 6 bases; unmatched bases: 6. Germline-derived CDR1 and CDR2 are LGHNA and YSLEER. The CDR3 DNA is TGCGCCAGCAGCCAAGATCCCGCGGGAGGGAGCAATGAGCAGTTCTTC. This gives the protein CASSQDPAGGSNEQFF.